This entry concerns a single T cell receptor (beta chain). The antigen remains unidentified. This sample stems from a study of T cell repertoires in cytomegalovirus infection. For the study at large: Signatures in public TCR beta sequences pointed to both CMV infection and matching HLA type. Regarding the study as a whole: Dominant in the ex vivo response were TCR beta clonotypes restricted by HLA-C and specific for CMV. People with CMV and the relevant HLA were identified by cumulative public TCR beta family frequency.

Germline assignment: CDR1 SGHTA and CDR2 FQGNSA. This CDR3 has 14 residues. The germline V and J ends were trimmed by 2 bases and 3 bases, with 9 bases remaining between them. TCRdb itself ran the reads through MiXCR, one entry per CDR3 protein. Altogether about 320,000 distinct CDR3 sequences are present, 9.5% being singletons, with the ten largest covering 3.5% to 4.5%. The sample was PBMCs. The rearrangement joins TRBV7-2 to TRBJ2-3; D is ambiguous. The source of this sequence is a human donor in good health (CMV status not recorded). Some clones in this sample may be carry-over from other donors' samples. The CDR3 region is CASSLRKSTDTQYF. The CDR3 DNA reads as TGTGCCAGCAGCTTAAGAAAGTCGACAGATACGCAGTATTTT.